These 18 T cell receptor beta chains were sequenced from one sample in a study of identical twins (dated by TCRdb to the mid-2010s). Preparation of the library involved 5' RACE. For sequencing, an Illumina HiSeq 2000 was employed. TCRdb handled the public reads itself, with Q25 trimming in fastp and clone calling in MiXCR, and kept productive beta chains. Rows matching on CDR3 protein sequence are summarized as one entry with the most common DNA and genes. This sample lists 400,000 to 650,000 distinct CDR3 sequences; roughly a fifth were detected once. Of the sample, 0.75% to 0.95% falls within the top ten clones. These data were also filed under a second study, of T cells expressing NK-cell markers.

Specimen: CD4+ T cells sorted from blood. The origin of the receptors is a woman aged 18-29 years in good health.

J is TRBJ1-1 and V is TRBV29-1, with D uncertain. The CDR3 is made up of 13 amino acids. Germline V gene data show CDR1 as SQVTM and CDR2 as ANQGSEA. Trimming pared 7 bases from V and 1 base from J, leaving 13 bases between. The CDR3 nucleotides are TGCAGCGCTCTAAGATTCCAGAACACTGAAGCTTTCTTT. This gives the protein CSALRFQNTEAFF.

J is TRBJ1-4 and V is TRBV5-5; 11 bases line up with TRBD1. Losses at the gene ends were 3 bases for V and 5 bases for J; bases not matched to a gene: 6. Germline V lookup: CDR1 SGHKS, CDR2 YYEKEE (reference sequence). The CDR3 totals 16 residues. The CDR3 region is CASSSGQGAANEKLFF. The DNA of the CDR3 is TGTGCCAGCAGCTCCGGACAGGGGGCAGCGAATGAAAAACTGTTTTTT.

This clonotype was seen a few times. The chain is built from TRBV30 and TRBJ1-2; TRBD1 matches 9 bases. Germline loops: CDR1 GTSNPN, CDR2 SVGIG (reference sequence). V shed 8 bases, J shed 8 bases, and the junction held 6 bases outside the gene matches. The CDR3 consists of 11 residues. CDR3 loop: CARGTGPGYTF. CDR3 in DNA: TGTGCCCGAGGGACAGGGCCCGGCTACACCTTC.

There are a few counts of this clonotype. The rearrangement uses TRBV5-1 and TRBJ1-2; perhaps TRBD1 as D (5 bases). Trimming cost V 4 bases and J 6 bases, with 16 bases left between them. CDR3 size: 14 residues. Germline V CDR1 and CDR2: SGHRS, YFSETQ. The CDR3 region has the DNA TGCGCCAGCAGCCGGAATTTACCGACAGATGGCTACACCTTC. It encodes CASSRNLPTDGYTF.

Ten or more counts support this clonotype. The chain combines TRBV20-1 with TRBJ1-1; D is uncertain. Germline CDR1 is DFQATT and CDR2 is SNEGSKA (reference sequence). The CDR3 has 14 residues. Trimming cost V 8 bases and J 4 bases, with 20 bases left between them. The CDR3 reads CSFTLTVERTEAFF. The CDR3, as DNA: TGCAGTTTTACTCTTACAGTGGAACGCACTGAAGCTTTCTTT.

This clonotype showed up just once. The chain has TRBV6-1 and TRBJ2-7; D not certain. V lost 6 bases and J lost 0, with 21 bases in between. The germline V gene has CDR1 MNHNS and CDR2 SASEGT. This CDR3 is built from 17 residues. The CDR3 coding sequence is TGTGCCAGCAGGAGAGGAGCGTCATCACGTAGCTCCTACGAGCAGTACTTC. Amino acid sequence: CASRRGASSRSSYEQYF.

This clonotype was picked up a small number of times. The V call is TRBV10-3, the J call TRBJ2-1, with 7 bases that match TRBD2. This CDR3 has 15 residues. Trimming removed 0 bases from V and 8 bases from J; junction bases left unmatched: 7. Germline V gene lookup returns CDR1 ENHRY and CDR2 SYGVKD. This chain's CDR3 is CAISESGRERHEQFF. CDR3 DNA sequence: TGTGCCATCAGTGAGTCGGGGCGGGAGAGGCATGAGCAGTTCTTC.

The chain's CDR3 is CASSFDLRDVEQFF. The DNA for the CDR3 is TGTGCCAGCAGCTTTGACCTCCGGGACGTCGAGCAGTTCTTC. This rearrangement joins TRBV11-3 to TRBJ2-1; either TRBD1 or TRBD2 may fit D (5 bases each). CDR1 SGHNT and CDR2 YENEEA come from the germline V gene. The CDR3 loop spans 14 amino acids. V was pared by 3 bases and J by 10 bases, with 16 bases between.

In this sample, this clonotype turned up once. The genes are TRBV11-2 and TRBJ2-3; tentatively, D is TRBD2 (5 bases). The CDR3 covers 14 residues. V shed 2 bases and J shed 3 bases, with 9 bases lying between them. Germline CDR1 SGHAT, CDR2 FQNNGV. The CDR3 loop reads CASSLPGLTDTQYF. The CDR3, as DNA: TGTGCCAGCAGCTTACCGGGGTTGACAGATACGCAGTATTTT. Full variable domain (rest looked up from reference TRBV11-2 and TRBJ2-3): EAGVAQSPRYKIIEKRQSVAFWCNPISGHATLYWYQQILGQGPKLLIQFQNNGVVDDSQLPKDRFSAERLKGVDSTLKIQPAKLEDSAVYLCASSLPGLTDTQYFGPGTRLTVL.

This clonotype was detected a few times. The chain employs TRBV12-3 or TRBV12-4 and TRBJ1-5, with a possible D match to TRBD1 (5 bases). The CDR3 length is 13 residues. The V and J ends lost 2 bases and 7 bases respectively, with 9 bases between them. CDR3 amino acids: CASSLSRAQPQHF. The CDR3 DNA reads TGTGCCAGCAGTTTATCCAGGGCCCAGCCCCAGCATTTT.

Ten or more counts support this clonotype. J is TRBJ2-2 and V is TRBV7-2, with TRBD1 as a possible D gene (5 bases). Trimming pared 5 bases from V and 1 base from J, leaving 8 bases between. CDR1 and CDR2 from the germline V gene are SGHTA and FQGNSA. The CDR3 runs to 14 residues. Here the CDR3 reads CASSRQRNTGELFF. CDR3 DNA sequence: TGTGCCAGCAGCCGACAGAGGAACACCGGGGAGCTGTTTTTT.

This clonotype was observed many times. The chain couples TRBV29-1 to TRBJ2-1, with TRBD2 identical over 8 bases. V was pared by 7 bases and J by 1 base, with 9 bases of the junction left unmatched. In germline, CDR1 is SQVTM, CDR2 ANQGSEA. The CDR3 covers 15 residues. The chain's CDR3 is CSGHSGVRSYNEQFF. The CDR3 region has the DNA TGCAGCGGGCATAGCGGGGTTCGTTCCTACAATGAGCAGTTCTTC.

This clonotype showed up just a few times. This chain uses TRBV11-2 with TRBJ2-3; D remains ambiguous. The germline CDR1 and CDR2 sequences are SGHAT and FQNNGV. V was shortened by 5 bases and J by 5 bases, with 20 bases between the two germline ends. The CDR3 spans 16 residues. CDR3 in amino acids: CASSLPGRVHKDTQYF. The CDR3 nucleotides are TGTGCCAGCAGCCTTCCCGGACGGGTACACAAAGATACGCAGTATTTT.

There are a few counts of this clonotype. In nucleotides, the CDR3 is TGTGCCAGCAGTTACAGTGGGACGGTCGATCAGCCCCAGCATTTT. This gives the protein CASSYSGTVDQPQHF. The V gene is TRBV6-5, the J gene TRBJ1-5; TRBD1 is a possible D gene (5 bases). Trimming took off 2 bases at V and 5 bases at J, with 13 bases between the two ends. Germline lookup yields CDR1 MNHEY and CDR2 SVGAGI. The CDR3 contains 15 residues.

This clonotype was seen more than once but under ten times. The rearrangement uses TRBV20-1 and TRBJ2-1; no firm D call. The CDR3 spans 12 residues. V was trimmed by 6 bases and J by 6 bases, leaving 12 bases between them. Germline V CDR1 and CDR2: DFQATT, SNEGSKA (reference sequence). The CDR3 reads CSAKGPRNEQFF. The DNA of the CDR3 is TGCAGTGCCAAGGGTCCCCGCAATGAGCAGTTCTTC.

This chain links TRBV7-2 with TRBJ2-1, with 12 positions matching TRBD2. This CDR3 has 17 residues. The J segment lost 3 bases and the V segment lost 5 bases, leaving 8 bases of the junction unmatched. Germline loops: CDR1 SGHTA, CDR2 FQGNSA. This CDR3 is CASSPSALAGGYNEQFF. CDR3 coding DNA: TGTGCCAGCAGCCCAAGCGCACTAGCGGGGGGCTACAATGAGCAGTTCTTC.

The rearrangement joins TRBV20-1 to TRBJ2-7, with 10 bases lining up with TRBD2. This CDR3 has 14 amino acids. CDR1 is DFQATT, CDR2 SNEGSKA, per germline (reference sequence). Germline trimming cut 0 bases from V and 7 bases from J; bases unmatched to any gene: 6. The CDR3 nucleotides are TGCAGTGCTAGAGAGGGTCTAGCGGGGGTTGAGCAGTACTTC. This encodes CSAREGLAGVEQYF.

V gene TRBV24-1 combines with J gene TRBJ1-5; 7 bases are shared with TRBD1. The CDR3 runs to 16 residues. J lost 5 bases, V lost 4 bases, and 10 bases had no gene match. In germline, CDR1 is KGHDR, CDR2 SFDVKD. The CDR3 here is CATSDSDRVYYQPQHF. The CDR3 region has the DNA TGTGCCACCAGTGACTCTGACAGGGTTTATTATCAGCCCCAGCATTTT.